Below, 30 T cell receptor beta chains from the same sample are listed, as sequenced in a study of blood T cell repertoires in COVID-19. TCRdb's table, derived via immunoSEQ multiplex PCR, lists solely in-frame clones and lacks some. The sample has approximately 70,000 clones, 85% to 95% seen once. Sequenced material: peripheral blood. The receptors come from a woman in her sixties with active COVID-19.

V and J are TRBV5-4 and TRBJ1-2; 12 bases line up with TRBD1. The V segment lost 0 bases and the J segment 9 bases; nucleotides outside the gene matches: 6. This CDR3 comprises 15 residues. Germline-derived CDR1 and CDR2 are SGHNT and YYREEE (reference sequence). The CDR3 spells CASSLEPGQGASYTF. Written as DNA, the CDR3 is TGTGCCAGCAGCTTGGAGCCGGGACAGGGGGCGAGCTACACCTTC. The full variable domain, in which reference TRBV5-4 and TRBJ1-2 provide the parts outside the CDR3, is ETGVTQSPTHLIKTRGQQVTLRCSSQSGHNTVSWYQQALGQGPQFIFQYYREEENGRGNFPPRFSGLQFPNYSSELNVNALELDDSALYLCASSLEPGQGASYTFGSGTRLTVV.

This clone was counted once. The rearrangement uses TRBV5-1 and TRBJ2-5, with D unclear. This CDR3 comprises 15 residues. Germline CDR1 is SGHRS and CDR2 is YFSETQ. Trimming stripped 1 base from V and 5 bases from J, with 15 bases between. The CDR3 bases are TGCGCCAGCAGCTTGACTACGTCGCGCCAGGAGACCCAGTACTTC. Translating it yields CASSLTTSRQETQYF. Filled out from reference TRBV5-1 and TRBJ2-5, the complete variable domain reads KAGVTQTPRYLIKTRGQQVTLSCSPISGHRSVSWYQQTPGQGLQFLFEYFSETQRNKGNFPGRFSGRQFSNSRSEMNVSTLELGDSALYLCASSLTTSRQETQYFGPGTRLLVL.

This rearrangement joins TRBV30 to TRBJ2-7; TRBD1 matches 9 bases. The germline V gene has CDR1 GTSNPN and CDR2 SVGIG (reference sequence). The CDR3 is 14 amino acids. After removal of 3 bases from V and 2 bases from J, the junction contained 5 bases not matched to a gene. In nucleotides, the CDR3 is TGTGCCTGGAGAGGACAGGGGCTCCCCTACGAGCAGTACTTC. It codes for CAWRGQGLPYEQYF. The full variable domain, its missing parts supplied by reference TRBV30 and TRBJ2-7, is SQTIHQWPATLVQPVGSPLSLECTVEGTSNPNLYWYRQAAGRGLQLLFYSVGIGQISSEVPQNLSASRPQDRQFILSSKKLLLSDSGFYLCAWRGQGLPYEQYFGPGTRLTVT.

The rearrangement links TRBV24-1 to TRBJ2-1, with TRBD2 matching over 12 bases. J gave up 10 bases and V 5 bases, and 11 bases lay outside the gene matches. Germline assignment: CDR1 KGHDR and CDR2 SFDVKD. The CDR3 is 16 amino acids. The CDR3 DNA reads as TGTGCCACCAGTGTGGGGCTAGCGGGAGGGCCAAGGGAGCAGTTCTTC. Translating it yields CATSVGLAGGPREQFF.

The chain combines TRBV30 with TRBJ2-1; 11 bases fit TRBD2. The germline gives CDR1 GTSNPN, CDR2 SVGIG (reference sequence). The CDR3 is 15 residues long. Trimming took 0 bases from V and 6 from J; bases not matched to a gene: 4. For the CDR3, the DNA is TGTGCCTGGAGTGTACGTCTAGCGGGAGGCAATGAGCAGTTCTTC. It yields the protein CAWSVRLAGGNEQFF.

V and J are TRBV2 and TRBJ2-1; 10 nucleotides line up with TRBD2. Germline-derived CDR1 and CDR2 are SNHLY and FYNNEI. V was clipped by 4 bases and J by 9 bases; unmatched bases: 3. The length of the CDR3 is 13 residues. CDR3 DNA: TGTGCCAGCAGTGGGGTAGCGGGGGGTGAGCAGTTCTTC. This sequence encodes CASSGVAGGEQFF.

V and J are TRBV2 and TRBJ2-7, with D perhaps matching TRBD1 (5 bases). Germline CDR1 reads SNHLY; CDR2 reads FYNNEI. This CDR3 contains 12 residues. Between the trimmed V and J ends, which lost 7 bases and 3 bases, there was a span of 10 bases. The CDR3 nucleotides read TGTGCCAGCAAGGGCCAGGGCTACGAGCAGTACTTC. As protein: CASKGQGYEQYF.

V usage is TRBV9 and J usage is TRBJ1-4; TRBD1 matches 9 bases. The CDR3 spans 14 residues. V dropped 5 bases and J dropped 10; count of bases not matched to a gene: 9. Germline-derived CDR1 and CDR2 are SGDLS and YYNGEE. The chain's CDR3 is CASSEEDRGTKLFF. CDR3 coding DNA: TGTGCCAGCAGTGAGGAGGACAGGGGAACAAAACTGTTTTTT.

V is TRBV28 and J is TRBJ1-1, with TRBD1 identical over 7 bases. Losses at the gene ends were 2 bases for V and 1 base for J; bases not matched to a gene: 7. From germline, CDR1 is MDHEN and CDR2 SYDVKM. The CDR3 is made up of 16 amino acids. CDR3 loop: CASSLAGGFENTEAFF. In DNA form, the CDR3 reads TGTGCCAGCAGTTTAGCAGGGGGGTTTGAGAACACTGAAGCTTTCTTT. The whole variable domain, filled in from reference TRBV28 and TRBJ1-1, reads DVKVTQSSRYLVKRTGEKVFLECVQDMDHENMFWYRQDPGLGLRLIYFSYDVKMKEKGDIPEGYSVSREKKERFSLILESASTNQTSMYLCASSLAGGFENTEAFFGQGTRLTVV.

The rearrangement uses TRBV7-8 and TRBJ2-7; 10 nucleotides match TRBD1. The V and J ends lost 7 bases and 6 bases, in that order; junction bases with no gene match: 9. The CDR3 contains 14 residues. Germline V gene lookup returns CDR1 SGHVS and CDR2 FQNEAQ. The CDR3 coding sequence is TGTGCCAGCACCCAGGGACAGGGGAAGCTCGAGCAGTACTTC. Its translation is CASTQGQGKLEQYF.

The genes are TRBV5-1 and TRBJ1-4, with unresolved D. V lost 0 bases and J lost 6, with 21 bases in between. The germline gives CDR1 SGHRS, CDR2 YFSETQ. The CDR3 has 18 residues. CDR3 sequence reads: CASSLGVPKNSRDEKLFF. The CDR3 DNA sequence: TGCGCCAGCAGCTTGGGCGTCCCGAAAAATTCTCGCGATGAAAAACTGTTTTTT.

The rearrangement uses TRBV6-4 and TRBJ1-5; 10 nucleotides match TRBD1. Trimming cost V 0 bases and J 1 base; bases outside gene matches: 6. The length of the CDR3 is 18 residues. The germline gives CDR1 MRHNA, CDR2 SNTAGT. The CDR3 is CASSDSGPGQGSNQPQHF. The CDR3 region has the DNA TGTGCCAGCAGTGACTCCGGCCCGGGACAGGGGAGCAATCAGCCCCAGCATTTT.

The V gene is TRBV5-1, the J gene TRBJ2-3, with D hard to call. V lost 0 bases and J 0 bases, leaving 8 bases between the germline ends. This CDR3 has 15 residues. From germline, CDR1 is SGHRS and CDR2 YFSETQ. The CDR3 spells CASSLARYSTDTQYF. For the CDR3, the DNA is TGCGCCAGCAGCTTGGCCCGCTATAGCACAGATACGCAGTATTTT.

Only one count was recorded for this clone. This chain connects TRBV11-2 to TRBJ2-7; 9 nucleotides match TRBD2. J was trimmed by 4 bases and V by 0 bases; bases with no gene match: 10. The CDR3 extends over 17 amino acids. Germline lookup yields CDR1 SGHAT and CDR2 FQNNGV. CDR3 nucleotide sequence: TGTGCCAGCAGCTTAGACCCGGCGTTAGCGGGAGTTTACGAGCAGTACTTC. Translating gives CASSLDPALAGVYEQYF.

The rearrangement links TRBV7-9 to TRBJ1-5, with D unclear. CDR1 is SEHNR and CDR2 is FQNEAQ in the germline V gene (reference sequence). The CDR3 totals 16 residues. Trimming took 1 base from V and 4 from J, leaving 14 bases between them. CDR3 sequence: CASSLDRSPTNQPQHF. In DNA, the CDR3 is TGTGCCAGCAGCTTAGATCGGAGCCCAACAAATCAGCCCCAGCATTTT.

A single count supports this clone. CDR3 in DNA: TGTGCCAGCAGTTATACCGGCAGGTACGAGCAGTACTTC. Translating gives CASSYTGRYEQYF. The genes are TRBV6-5 and TRBJ2-7; D gene uncertain. V was pared by 3 bases and J by 4 bases, with 10 bases between. Germline values: CDR1 MNHEY, CDR2 SVGAGI. The length of the CDR3 is 13 residues.

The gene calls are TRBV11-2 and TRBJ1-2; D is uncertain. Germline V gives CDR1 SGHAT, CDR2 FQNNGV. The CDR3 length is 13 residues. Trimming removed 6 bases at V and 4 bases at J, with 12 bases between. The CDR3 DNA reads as TGTGCCAGCAGACCTACTTCGGGCTATGGCTACACCTTC. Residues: CASRPTSGYGYTF. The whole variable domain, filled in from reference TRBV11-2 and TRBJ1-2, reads EAGVAQSPRYKIIEKRQSVAFWCNPISGHATLYWYQQILGQGPKLLIQFQNNGVVDDSQLPKDRFSAERLKGVDSTLKIQPAKLEDSAVYLCASRPTSGYGYTFGSGTRLTVV.

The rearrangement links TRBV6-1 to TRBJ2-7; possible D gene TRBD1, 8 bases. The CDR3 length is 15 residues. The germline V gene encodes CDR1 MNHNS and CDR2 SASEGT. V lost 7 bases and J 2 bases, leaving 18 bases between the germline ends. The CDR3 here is CASTKRGQAAYEQYF. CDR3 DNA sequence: TGTGCCAGCACTAAGCGGGGACAGGCCGCCTACGAGCAGTACTTC.

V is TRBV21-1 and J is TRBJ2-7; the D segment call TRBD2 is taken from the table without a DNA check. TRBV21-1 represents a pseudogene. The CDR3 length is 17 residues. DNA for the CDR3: TGTGCCAGCAGCAAAACCCGACCTCAATGGTTAAGCGGCGAGCAGTACTTC. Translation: CASSKTRPQWLSGEQYF.

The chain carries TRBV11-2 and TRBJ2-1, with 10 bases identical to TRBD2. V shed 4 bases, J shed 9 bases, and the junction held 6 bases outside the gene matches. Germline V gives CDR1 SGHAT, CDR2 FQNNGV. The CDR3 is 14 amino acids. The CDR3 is CASSSQRGGGEQFF. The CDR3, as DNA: TGTGCCAGCAGCTCCCAGCGGGGGGGTGGTGAGCAGTTCTTC.

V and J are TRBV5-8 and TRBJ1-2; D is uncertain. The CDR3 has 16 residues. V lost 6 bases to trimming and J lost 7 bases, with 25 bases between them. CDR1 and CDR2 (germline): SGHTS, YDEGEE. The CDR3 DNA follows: TGTGCCAGCATTAAACCACCACGAGGAGGACGACGTGGCTACACCTTC. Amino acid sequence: CASIKPPRGGRRGYTF.

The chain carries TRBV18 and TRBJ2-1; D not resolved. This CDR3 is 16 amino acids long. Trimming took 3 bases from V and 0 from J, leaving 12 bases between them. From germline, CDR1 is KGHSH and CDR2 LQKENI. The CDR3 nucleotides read TGTGCCAGCTCACCCCAAGAGAGAAGCTCCTACAATGAGCAGTTCTTC. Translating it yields CASSPQERSSYNEQFF.

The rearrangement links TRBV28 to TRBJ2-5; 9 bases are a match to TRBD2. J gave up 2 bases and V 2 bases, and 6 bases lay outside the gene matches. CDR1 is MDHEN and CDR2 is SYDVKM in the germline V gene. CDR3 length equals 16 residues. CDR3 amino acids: CASSLSSGRGQETQYF. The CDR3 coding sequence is TGTGCCAGCAGTTTAAGTAGCGGGAGAGGGCAAGAGACCCAGTACTTC.

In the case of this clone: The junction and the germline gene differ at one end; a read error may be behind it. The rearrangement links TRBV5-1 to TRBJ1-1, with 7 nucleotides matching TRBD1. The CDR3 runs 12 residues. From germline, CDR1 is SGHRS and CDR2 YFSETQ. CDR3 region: CASRLETGPAFF. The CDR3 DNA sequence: TGCGCCAGCAGATTGGAGACAGGGCCGGCTTTCTTT.

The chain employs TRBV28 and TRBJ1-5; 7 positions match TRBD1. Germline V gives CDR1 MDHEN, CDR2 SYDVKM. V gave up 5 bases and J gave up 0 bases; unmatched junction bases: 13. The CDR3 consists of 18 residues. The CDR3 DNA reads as TGTGCCAGCAGTCCCCGCCCGGGGACAGTCTATAGCAATCAGCCCCAGCATTTT. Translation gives CASSPRPGTVYSNQPQHF.

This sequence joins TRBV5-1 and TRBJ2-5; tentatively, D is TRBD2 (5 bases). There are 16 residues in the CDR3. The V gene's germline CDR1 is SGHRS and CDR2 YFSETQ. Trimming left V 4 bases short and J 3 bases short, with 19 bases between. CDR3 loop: CASSTQTRGSKETQYF. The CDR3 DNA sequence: TGCGCCAGCAGCACCCAGACGAGAGGGTCCAAAGAGACCCAGTACTTC.

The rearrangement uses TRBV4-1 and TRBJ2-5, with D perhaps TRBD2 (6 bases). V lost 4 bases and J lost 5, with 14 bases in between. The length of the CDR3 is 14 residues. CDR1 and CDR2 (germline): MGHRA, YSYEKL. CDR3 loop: CASSPAEGRETQYF. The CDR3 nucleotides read TGCGCCAGCAGCCCCGCGGAGGGGAGGGAGACCCAGTACTTC.

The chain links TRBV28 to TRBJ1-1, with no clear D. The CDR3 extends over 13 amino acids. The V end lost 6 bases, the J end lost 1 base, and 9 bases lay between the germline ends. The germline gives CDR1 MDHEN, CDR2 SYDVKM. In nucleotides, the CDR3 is TGTGCCAGCAGGGAGTACTGGAACACTGAAGCTTTCTTT. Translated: CASREYWNTEAFF.

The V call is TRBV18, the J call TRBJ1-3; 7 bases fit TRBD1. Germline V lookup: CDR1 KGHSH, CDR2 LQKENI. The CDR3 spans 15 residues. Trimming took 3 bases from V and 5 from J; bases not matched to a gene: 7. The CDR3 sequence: CASSPGTGVRNTIYF. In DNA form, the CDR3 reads TGTGCCAGCTCACCGGGAACAGGGGTGAGAAACACCATATATTTT.

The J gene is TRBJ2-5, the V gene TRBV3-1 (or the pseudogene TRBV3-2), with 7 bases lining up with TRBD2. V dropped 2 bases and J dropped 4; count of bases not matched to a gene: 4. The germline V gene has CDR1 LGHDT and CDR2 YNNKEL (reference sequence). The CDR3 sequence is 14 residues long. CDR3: CASSQRRGRETQYF. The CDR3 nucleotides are TGTGCCAGCAGCCAAAGGCGGGGGAGAGAGACCCAGTACTTC.